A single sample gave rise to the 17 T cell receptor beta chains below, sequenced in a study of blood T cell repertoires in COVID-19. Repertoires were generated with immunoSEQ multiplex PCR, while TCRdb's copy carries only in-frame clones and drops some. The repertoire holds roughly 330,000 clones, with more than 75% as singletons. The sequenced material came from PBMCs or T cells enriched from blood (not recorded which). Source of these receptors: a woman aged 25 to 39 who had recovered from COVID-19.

The CDR3 here is CASRATGLFYNSPLHF. CDR3 DNA sequence: TGCGCCAGCAGAGCGACAGGGTTGTTTTATAATTCACCCCTCCACTTT. The chain couples TRBV10-2 to TRBJ1-6; 7 bases line up with TRBD1. The trim removed 6 bases at V and 4 bases at J, leaving 9 bases unmatched. The CDR3 spans 16 residues. Germline V CDR1 and CDR2: WSHSY, SAAADI.

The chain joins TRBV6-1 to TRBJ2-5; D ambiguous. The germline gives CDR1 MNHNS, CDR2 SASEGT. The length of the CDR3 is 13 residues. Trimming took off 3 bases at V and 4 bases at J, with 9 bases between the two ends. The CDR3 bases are TGTGCCAGCAGTGAGGCTTACCTAGAGACCCAGTACTTC. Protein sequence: CASSEAYLETQYF.

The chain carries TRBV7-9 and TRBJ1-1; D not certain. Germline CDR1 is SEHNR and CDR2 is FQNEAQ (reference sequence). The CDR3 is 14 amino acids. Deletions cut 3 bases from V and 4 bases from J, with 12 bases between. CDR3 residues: CASSLAGVLTEAFF. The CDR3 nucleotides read TGTGCCAGCAGCTTGGCCGGGGTGCTCACTGAAGCTTTCTTT.

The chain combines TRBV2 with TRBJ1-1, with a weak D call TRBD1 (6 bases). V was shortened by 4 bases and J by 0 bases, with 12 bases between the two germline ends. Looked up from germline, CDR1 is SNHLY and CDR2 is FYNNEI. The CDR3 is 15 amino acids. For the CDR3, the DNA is TGTGCCAGCAGTGCGCAGGGGATTGTGAACACTGAAGCTTTCTTT. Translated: CASSAQGIVNTEAFF.

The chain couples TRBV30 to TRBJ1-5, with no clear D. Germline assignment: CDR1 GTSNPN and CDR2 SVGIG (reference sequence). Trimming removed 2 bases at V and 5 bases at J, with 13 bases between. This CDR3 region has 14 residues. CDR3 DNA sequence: TGTGCCTGGAGTAACGGGTTCCGGCATCAGCCCCAGCATTTT. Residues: CAWSNGFRHQPQHF. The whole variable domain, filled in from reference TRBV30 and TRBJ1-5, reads SQTIHQWPATLVQPVGSPLSLECTVEGTSNPNLYWYRQAAGRGLQLLFYSVGIGQISSEVPQNLSASRPQDRQFILSSKKLLLSDSGFYLCAWSNGFRHQPQHFGDGTRLSIL.

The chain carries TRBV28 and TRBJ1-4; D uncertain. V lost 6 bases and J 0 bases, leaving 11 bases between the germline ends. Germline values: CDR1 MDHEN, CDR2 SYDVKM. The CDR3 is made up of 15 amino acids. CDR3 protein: CASSVAGATNEKLFF. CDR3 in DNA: TGTGCCAGCAGCGTGGCGGGAGCAACTAATGAAAAACTGTTTTTT.

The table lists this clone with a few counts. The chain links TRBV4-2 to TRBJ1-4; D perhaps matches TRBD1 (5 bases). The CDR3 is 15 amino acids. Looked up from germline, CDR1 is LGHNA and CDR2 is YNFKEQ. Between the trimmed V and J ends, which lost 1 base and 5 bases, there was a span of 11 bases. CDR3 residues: CASSQGRGGNEKLFF. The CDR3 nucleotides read TGTGCCAGCAGCCAAGGGAGGGGAGGGAATGAAAAACTGTTTTTT.

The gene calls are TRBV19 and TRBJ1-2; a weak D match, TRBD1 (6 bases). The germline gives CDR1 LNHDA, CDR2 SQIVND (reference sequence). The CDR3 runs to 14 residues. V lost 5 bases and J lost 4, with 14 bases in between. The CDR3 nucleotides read TGTGCCAGTAGTCCACAGGGATCGTCCTATGGCTACACCTTC. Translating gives CASSPQGSSYGYTF.

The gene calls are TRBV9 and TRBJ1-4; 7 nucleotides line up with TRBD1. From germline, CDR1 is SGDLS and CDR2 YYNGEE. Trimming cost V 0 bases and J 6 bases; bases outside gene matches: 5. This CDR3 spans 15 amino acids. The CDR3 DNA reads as TGTGCCAGCAGCGTAGATGTAGGGGGCGATGAAAAACTGTTTTTT. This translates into CASSVDVGGDEKLFF.

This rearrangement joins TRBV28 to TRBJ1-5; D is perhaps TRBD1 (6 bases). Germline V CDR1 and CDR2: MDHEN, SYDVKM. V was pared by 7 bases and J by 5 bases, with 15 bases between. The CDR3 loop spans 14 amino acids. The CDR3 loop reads CASIGAGAHQPQHF. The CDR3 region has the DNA TGTGCCAGCATCGGTGCAGGGGCGCATCAGCCCCAGCATTTT.

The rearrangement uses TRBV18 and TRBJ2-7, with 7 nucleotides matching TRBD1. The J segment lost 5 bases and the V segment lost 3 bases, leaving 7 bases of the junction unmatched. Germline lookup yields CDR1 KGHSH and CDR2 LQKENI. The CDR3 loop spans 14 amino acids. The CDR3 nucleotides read TGTGCCAGCTCACCTAGACAGGGTCGTAACGAGCAGTACTTC. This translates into CASSPRQGRNEQYF.

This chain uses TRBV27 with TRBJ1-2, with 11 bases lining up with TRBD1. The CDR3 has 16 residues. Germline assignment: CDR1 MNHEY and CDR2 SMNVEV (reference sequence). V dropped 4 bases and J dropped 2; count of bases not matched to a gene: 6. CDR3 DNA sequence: TGTGCCAGCAGTTCCGGGACAGGGGGAAGCAACTATGGCTACACCTTC. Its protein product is CASSSGTGGSNYGYTF.

CDR3 in DNA: TGTGCCAGCAGCTCCACAGGTCTCGAAGCTTTCTTT. The encoded protein is CASSSTGLEAFF. The chain employs TRBV7-2 and TRBJ1-1, with D perhaps TRBD1 (5 bases). This CDR3 region has 12 residues. V lost 4 bases and J lost 8, with 11 bases in between. Per germline, CDR1 SGHTA and CDR2 FQGNSA.

The CDR3 DNA follows: TGTGCCAGCGCCCGGGACAGTGGCTACGAGCAGTACTTC. Translating it yields CASARDSGYEQYF. This chain uses TRBV5-8 with TRBJ2-7; 7 bases are a match to TRBD1. Germline V lookup: CDR1 SGHTS, CDR2 YDEGEE. The J segment lost 3 bases and the V segment lost 7 bases, leaving 7 bases of the junction unmatched. This CDR3 is 13 amino acids long.

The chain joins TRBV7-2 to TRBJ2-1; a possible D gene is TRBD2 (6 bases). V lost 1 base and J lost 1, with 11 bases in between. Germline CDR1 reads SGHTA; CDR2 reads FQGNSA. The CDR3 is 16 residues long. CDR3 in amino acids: CASSLDPAGSYNEQFF. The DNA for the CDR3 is TGTGCCAGCAGCTTAGATCCGGCGGGATCCTACAATGAGCAGTTCTTC.

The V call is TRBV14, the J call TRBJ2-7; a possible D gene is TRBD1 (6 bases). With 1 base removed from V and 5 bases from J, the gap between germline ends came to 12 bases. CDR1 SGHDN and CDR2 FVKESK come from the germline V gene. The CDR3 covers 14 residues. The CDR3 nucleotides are TGTGCCAGCAGCCAAGTAATAACAGGGAACGAGCAGTACTTC. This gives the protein CASSQVITGNEQYF.

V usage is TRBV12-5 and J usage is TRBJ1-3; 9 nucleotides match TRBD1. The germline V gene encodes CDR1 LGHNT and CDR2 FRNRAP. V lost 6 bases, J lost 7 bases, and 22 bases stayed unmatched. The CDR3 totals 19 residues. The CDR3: CASGSTPFRDRVIRNTIYF. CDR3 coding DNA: TGTGCTAGTGGCTCGACCCCCTTCCGGGACAGGGTAATCCGTAACACCATATATTTT.